This TCR beta chain comes out of a study of T cell responses to AZD1222 COVID-19 vaccine. This CDR3 is 17 amino acids long. Here immunoSEQ multiplex PCR was the method, and the copy in TCRdb shows in-frame clones only, minus some. Among 85,000 to 130,000 clones listed, 75% to 90% were seen once. Study results and caveats: Of spike-specific TCRs, nearly half reportedly target regions left unmutated in variants.

Concerning this clone itself: The antigen is unknown.

The receptor was derived from an adult in good health. This rearrangement joins TRBV21-1 to TRBJ2-5; the table's D call of TRBD2 was not tested on the DNA. TRBV21-1 is a pseudogene. The sequenced sample was peripheral blood, obtained on day 0 of AZD1222 vaccination. In DNA, the CDR3 is TGTGCCAGCAGCATAGCACAGGGGACTAGCGGTCAAGAGACCCAGTACTTC. Translation gives CASSIAQGTSGQETQYF.